Sequencing of this T cell receptor (beta chain) was carried out in a study of neurological immune-mediated disorders. Time point indicated: longitudinal time-point 3. In its sample, this clonotype was seen many times. TCRdb recomputed calls from the 5' RACE reads with MiXCR, one row per CDR3 protein. Of about 53,000 distinct CDR3 sequences listed, 7% to 10% are singletons. CDR1 is DFQATT, CDR2 SNEGSKA, per germline (reference sequence). The CDR3 loop spans 14 amino acids. J lost 2 bases, V lost 6 bases, and 10 bases had no gene match. The genes are TRBV20-1 and TRBJ2-7, with 7 bases identical to TRBD1. The sequencing input was PBMCs. The receptor was derived from a woman in her forties in good health. The CDR3 is CSALTGLKAYEQYF. The CDR3 DNA sequence: TGCAGTGCCCTGACAGGGTTAAAGGCCTACGAGCAGTACTTC.